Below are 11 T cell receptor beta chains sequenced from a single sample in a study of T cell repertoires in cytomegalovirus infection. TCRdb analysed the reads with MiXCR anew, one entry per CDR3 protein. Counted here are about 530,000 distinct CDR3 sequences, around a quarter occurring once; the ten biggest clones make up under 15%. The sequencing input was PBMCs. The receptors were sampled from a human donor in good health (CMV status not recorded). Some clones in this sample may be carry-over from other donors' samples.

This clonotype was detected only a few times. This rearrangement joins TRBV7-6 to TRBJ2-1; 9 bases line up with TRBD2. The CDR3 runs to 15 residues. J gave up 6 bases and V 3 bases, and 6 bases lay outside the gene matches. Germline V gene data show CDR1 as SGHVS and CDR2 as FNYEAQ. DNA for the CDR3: TGTGCCAGCAGCTTGCTAGCGGGGACGACCAATGAGCAGTTCTTC. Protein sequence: CASSLLAGTTNEQFF.

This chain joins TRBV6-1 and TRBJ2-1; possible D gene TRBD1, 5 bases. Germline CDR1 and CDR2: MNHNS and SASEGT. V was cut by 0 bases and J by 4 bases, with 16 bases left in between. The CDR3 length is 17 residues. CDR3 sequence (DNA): TGTGCCAGCAGTGAAGCCTTACGGACACCCCCGTACAATGAGCAGTTCTTC. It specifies CASSEALRTPPYNEQFF.

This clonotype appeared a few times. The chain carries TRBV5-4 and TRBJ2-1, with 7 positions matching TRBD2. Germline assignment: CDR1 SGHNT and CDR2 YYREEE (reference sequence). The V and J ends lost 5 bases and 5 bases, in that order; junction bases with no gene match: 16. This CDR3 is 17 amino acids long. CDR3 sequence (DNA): TGTGCCAGCAGGGTTGCAGCGGGAAAAACGGATAACAATGAGCAGTTCTTC. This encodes CASRVAAGKTDNNEQFF.

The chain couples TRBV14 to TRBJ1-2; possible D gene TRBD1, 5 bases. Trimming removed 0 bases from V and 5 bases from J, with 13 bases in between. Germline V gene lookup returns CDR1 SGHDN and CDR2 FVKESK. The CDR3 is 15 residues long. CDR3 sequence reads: CASSQDRRQIYGYTF. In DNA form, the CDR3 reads TGTGCCAGCAGCCAAGACAGGAGACAGATATATGGCTACACCTTC.

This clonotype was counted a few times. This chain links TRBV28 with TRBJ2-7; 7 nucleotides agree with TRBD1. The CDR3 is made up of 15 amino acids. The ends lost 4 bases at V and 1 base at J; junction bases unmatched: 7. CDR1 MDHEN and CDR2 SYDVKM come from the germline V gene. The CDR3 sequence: CASSYPQGVSYEQYF. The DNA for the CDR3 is TGTGCCAGCAGTTACCCCCAGGGGGTTTCCTACGAGCAGTACTTC.

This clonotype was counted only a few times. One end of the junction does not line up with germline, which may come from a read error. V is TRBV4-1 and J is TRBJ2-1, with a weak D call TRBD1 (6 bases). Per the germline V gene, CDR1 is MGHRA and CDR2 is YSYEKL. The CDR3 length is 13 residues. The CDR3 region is CASSQGLYNEQFF. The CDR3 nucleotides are TGTGCCAGCAGTCAGGGGCTCTACAATGAGCAGTTCTTC.

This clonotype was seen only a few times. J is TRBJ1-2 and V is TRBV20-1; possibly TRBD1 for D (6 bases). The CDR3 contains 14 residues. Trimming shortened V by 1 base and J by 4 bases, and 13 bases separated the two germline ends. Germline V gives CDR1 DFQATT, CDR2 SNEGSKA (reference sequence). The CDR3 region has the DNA TGCAGTGCTAGAGTCCTGCTGACAGGCTATGGCTACACCTTC. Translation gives CSARVLLTGYGYTF.

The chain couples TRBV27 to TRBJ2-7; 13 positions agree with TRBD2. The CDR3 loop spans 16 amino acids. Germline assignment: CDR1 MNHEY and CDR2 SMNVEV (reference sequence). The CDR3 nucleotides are TGTGCCAGAGTATCCTCGGGACTAGCGGGGACCTACGAGCAGCACGTC. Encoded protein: CARVSSGLAGTYEQHV.

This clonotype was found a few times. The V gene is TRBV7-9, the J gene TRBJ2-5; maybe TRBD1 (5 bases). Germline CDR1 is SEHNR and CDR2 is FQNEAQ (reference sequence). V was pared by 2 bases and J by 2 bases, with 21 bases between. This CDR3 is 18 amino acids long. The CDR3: CASSLRGLLTGKQETQYF. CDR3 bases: TGTGCCAGCAGCTTAAGGGGCCTTCTCACAGGAAAACAAGAGACCCAGTACTTC.

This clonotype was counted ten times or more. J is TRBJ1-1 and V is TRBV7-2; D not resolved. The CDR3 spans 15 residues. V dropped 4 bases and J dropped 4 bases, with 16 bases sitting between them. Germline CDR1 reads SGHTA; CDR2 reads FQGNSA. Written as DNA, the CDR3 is TGTGCCAGCAGCTCCTCTTGGCGACGAGGCACTGAAGCTTTCTTT. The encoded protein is CASSSSWRRGTEAFF.

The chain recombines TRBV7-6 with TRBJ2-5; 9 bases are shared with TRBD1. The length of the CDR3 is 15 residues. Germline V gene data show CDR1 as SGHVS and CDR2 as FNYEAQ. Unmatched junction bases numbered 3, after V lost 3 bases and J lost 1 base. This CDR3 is CASSLEGQGQETQYF. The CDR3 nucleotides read TGTGCCAGCAGCTTGGAGGGACAGGGCCAAGAGACCCAGTACTTC.